One and the same sample provided the 14 T cell receptor beta chains below, sequenced in a study of blood T cell repertoires in COVID-19. The table came from immunoSEQ multiplex PCR; TCRdb's copy has only in-frame clones and leaves some out. The sample contains roughly 230,000 clones, 65% to 85% of which appear only once. Sequencing was performed on PBMCs or T cells enriched from blood (not recorded which). The source of these receptors is a man aged 50 or older who had recovered from COVID-19.

This clone was detected only a few times. The J gene is TRBJ1-2, the V gene TRBV9; 8 bases align to TRBD1. The V and J ends lost 0 bases and 8 bases, in that order; junction bases with no gene match: 12. The germline V gene has CDR1 SGDLS and CDR2 YYNGEE. This CDR3 spans 16 amino acids. The CDR3 DNA follows: TGTGCCAGCAGCGTAGCTACCAGGACAGGGCGCGGGGGCTACACCTTC. Its protein is CASSVATRTGRGGYTF. Combining the CDR3 with reference TRBV9 and TRBJ1-2 gives the whole variable domain DSGVTQTPKHLITATGQRVTLRCSPRSGDLSVYWYQQSLDQGLQFLIQYYNGEERAKGNILERFSAQQFPDLHSELNLSSLELGDSALYFCASSVATRTGRGGYTFGSGTRLTVV.

This clone was recorded a few times. This chain links TRBV10-3 with TRBJ1-3; D is unclear. V was trimmed by 2 bases and J by 0 bases, leaving 8 bases between them. Germline V gene lookup returns CDR1 ENHRY and CDR2 SYGVKD. The CDR3 is made up of 15 amino acids. The CDR3 reads CAISEQAFSGNTIYF. The CDR3 DNA is TGTGCCATCAGTGAGCAGGCTTTCTCTGGAAACACCATATATTTT.

This chain joins TRBV11-2 and TRBJ1-2; D possibly corresponds to TRBD1 (6 bases). CDR3 size: 13 residues. Germline-derived CDR1 and CDR2 are SGHAT and FQNNGV. V was clipped by 2 bases and J by 4 bases, with 8 bases between them. CDR3 in amino acids: CASSLSGAYGYTF. As DNA, the CDR3 is TGTGCCAGCAGCTTATCAGGGGCCTATGGCTACACCTTC.

This clone has just one count. The chain links TRBV11-3 to TRBJ2-5; TRBD2 is a possible D gene (5 bases). The V and J ends lost 5 bases and 5 bases respectively, with 12 bases between them. The CDR3 sequence is 13 residues long. Germline loops: CDR1 SGHNT, CDR2 YENEEA. The CDR3 DNA is TGTGCCAGCAGCCTCTACGGCGGGGAGACCCAGTACTTC. As protein: CASSLYGGETQYF.

The chain carries TRBV5-1 and TRBJ1-1; no reliable D call. CDR3 length equals 14 residues. The V end was cut by 0 bases, the J end by 3 bases, with 9 bases between. CDR1 and CDR2 (germline): SGHRS, YFSETQ. CDR3 loop: CASSLDVGYTEAFF. Written as DNA, the CDR3 is TGCGCCAGCAGCTTGGATGTGGGCTACACTGAAGCTTTCTTT. Looking up the rest from reference TRBV5-1 and TRBJ1-1 gives the full variable domain: KAGVTQTPRYLIKTRGQQVTLSCSPISGHRSVSWYQQTPGQGLQFLFEYFSETQRNKGNFPGRFSGRQFSNSRSEMNVSTLELGDSALYLCASSLDVGYTEAFFGQGTRLTVV.

The chain is built from TRBV7-2 and TRBJ1-1; 7 bases are a match to TRBD1. The CDR3 is made up of 12 amino acids. Germline V gives CDR1 SGHTA, CDR2 FQGNSA. J gave up 0 bases and V 10 bases, and 2 bases lay outside the gene matches. The CDR3 DNA reads TGTGCCACCGGGACAGTGAACACTGAAGCTTTCTTT. The encoded protein is CATGTVNTEAFF.

The chain combines TRBV6-2 or TRBV6-3 with TRBJ2-7; 8 positions match TRBD1. Trimming cost V 6 bases and J 5 bases; bases outside gene matches: 15. CDR3 size: 16 residues. Germline CDR1 is MNHEY and CDR2 is SVGEGT. In DNA, the CDR3 is TGTGCCAGCAGCCCTTCCCCTAGGACAGGGCCGCACGAGCAGTACTTC. This translates into CASSPSPRTGPHEQYF.

V usage is TRBV29-1 and J usage is TRBJ2-1; 11 bases fit TRBD1. The CDR3 length is 17 residues. The V segment lost 0 bases and the J segment 8 bases; nucleotides outside the gene matches: 12. The germline CDR1 and CDR2 sequences are SQVTM and ANQGSEA. CDR3 DNA: TGCAGCGTTGAAGATCTCCCCGGGACAGGGGGGTCCGATGAGCAGTTCTTC. It codes for CSVEDLPGTGGSDEQFF.

This clone was picked up one time. V gene TRBV11-2 combines with J gene TRBJ1-5; D unclear. This CDR3 region has 14 residues. The germline V gene encodes CDR1 SGHAT and CDR2 FQNNGV. The ends were cut back, 0 bases at V and 5 bases at J, with 8 bases in the middle. CDR3 amino acids: CASSLDGGYQPQHF. CDR3 DNA sequence: TGTGCCAGCAGCTTAGACGGAGGGTATCAGCCCCAGCATTTT. The full variable domain, its missing parts supplied by reference TRBV11-2 and TRBJ1-5, is EAGVAQSPRYKIIEKRQSVAFWCNPISGHATLYWYQQILGQGPKLLIQFQNNGVVDDSQLPKDRFSAERLKGVDSTLKIQPAKLEDSAVYLCASSLDGGYQPQHFGDGTRLSIL.

This clone was recorded only once. V usage is TRBV5-1 and J usage is TRBJ2-5, with 14 positions matching TRBD2. The trim removed 4 bases at V and 7 bases at J, leaving 6 bases unmatched. From germline, CDR1 is SGHRS and CDR2 YFSETQ. This CDR3 is built from 15 residues. As DNA, the CDR3 is TGCGCCAGCAGCGAGACCGGGACTAGCGGGGGGACCCAGTACTTC. Amino acids: CASSETGTSGGTQYF.

The rearrangement uses TRBV7-6 and TRBJ1-1; 11 positions match TRBD1. V was clipped by 1 base and J by 3 bases; unmatched bases: 10. Looked up from germline, CDR1 is SGHVS and CDR2 is FNYEAQ. The CDR3 is 18 residues long. The DNA of the CDR3 is TGTGCCAGCAGCTTAGGATTTGGACAGGGGGCAGAAGACACTGAAGCTTTCTTT. Protein: CASSLGFGQGAEDTEAFF.

The CDR3 loop reads CASSLGTGQHYGYTF. CDR3 sequence (DNA): TGTGCCAGCAGCTTAGGAACGGGTCAGCACTATGGCTACACCTTC. The chain has TRBV7-8 and TRBJ1-2; the D is unclear. CDR1 SGHVS and CDR2 FQNEAQ come from the germline V gene. Trimming left V 1 base short and J 3 bases short, with 12 bases between. This CDR3 comprises 15 residues.

This chain joins TRBV2 and TRBJ1-4; D is ambiguous. Trimming pared 0 bases from V and 11 bases from J, leaving 7 bases between. In germline, CDR1 is SNHLY, CDR2 FYNNEI. The CDR3 length is 12 residues. CDR3 in DNA: TGTGCCAGCAGTGAAGCATTCGTTAAACTGTTTTTT. Translated: CASSEAFVKLFF.

DNA for the CDR3: TGTGCCAGCATACGGGACAGGGGGCAGGAGCAGTACTTC. Its translation is CASIRDRGQEQYF. This sequence joins TRBV2 and TRBJ2-7; 12 positions match TRBD1. CDR1 is SNHLY, CDR2 FYNNEI, per germline. V gave up 7 bases and J gave up 7 bases; unmatched junction bases: 5. The CDR3 is 13 residues long.